This T cell receptor beta chain was documented in a study of cytomegalovirus exposure and HLA in healthy donors. Across the study: Assignment to the Caucasian-associated ancestry cluster applied to over 70% of the approximately 400 genotyped donors. Whole-study results and caveats: TCR beta sequences numbering over 15,000 were associated with HLA alleles at 0.05 false discovery rate in a later analysis. Analysis was performed later, and it showed HLA-associated TCR beta chains to be more clonally expanded than equally common others. Likely technical artifact: a cluster of highly shared sequence variants.

CDR1 is SGHNT, CDR2 YENEEA, per germline. CDR3 length equals 15 residues. The germline V and J ends were trimmed by 5 bases and 1 base, with 11 bases remaining between them. Details on this clone: The antigen remains unidentified.

The PCR made use of 60 Vbeta and 13 Jbeta primers. Some clones are missing from TCRdb's copy, which holds only in-frame ones; the method was immunoSEQ multiplex PCR. The sample yields around 200,000 clones, 77% seen once. V gene TRBV11-3 combines with J gene TRBJ2-2; the D gene is possibly TRBD1 (6 bases). The specimen sequenced was PBMCs. The sequence came from a woman aged 55-69 years in good health and CMV-seropositive. The CDR3: CASSPRTENTGELFF. The CDR3 region has the DNA TGTGCCAGCAGCCCTAGGACAGAGAACACCGGGGAGCTGTTTTTT.